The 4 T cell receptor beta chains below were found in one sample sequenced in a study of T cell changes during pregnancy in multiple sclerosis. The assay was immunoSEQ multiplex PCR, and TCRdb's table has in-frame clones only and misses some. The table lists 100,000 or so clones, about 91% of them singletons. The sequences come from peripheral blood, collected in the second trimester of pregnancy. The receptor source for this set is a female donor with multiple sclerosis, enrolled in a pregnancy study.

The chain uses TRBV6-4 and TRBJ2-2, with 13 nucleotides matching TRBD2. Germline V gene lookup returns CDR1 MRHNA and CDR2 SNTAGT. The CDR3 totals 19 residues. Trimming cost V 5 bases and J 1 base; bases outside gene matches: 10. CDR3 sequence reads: CASSTALAGGPRNTGELFF. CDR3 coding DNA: TGTGCCAGCAGTACCGCACTAGCGGGAGGGCCAAGGAACACCGGGGAGCTGTTTTTT.

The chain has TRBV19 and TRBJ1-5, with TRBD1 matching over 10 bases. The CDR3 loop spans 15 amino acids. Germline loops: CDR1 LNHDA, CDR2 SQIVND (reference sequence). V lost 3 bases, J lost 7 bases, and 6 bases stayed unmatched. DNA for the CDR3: TGTGCCAGTAGTATTCAGGACAGGGGGGACCAGCCCCAGCATTTT. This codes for CASSIQDRGDQPQHF.

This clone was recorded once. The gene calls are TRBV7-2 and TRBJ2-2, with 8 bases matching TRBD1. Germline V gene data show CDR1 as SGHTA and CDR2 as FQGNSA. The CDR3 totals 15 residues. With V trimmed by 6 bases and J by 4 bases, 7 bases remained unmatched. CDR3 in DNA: TGTGCCAGCAGGGTGACAGGGGCGGTCACCGGGGAGCTGTTTTTT. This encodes CASRVTGAVTGELFF. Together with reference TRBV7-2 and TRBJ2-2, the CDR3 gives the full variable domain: GAGVSQSPSNKVTEKGKDVELRCDPISGHTALYWYRQSLGQGLEFLIYFQGNSAPDKSGLPSDRFSAERTGGSVSTLTIQRTQQEDSAVYLCASRVTGAVTGELFFGEGSRLTVL.

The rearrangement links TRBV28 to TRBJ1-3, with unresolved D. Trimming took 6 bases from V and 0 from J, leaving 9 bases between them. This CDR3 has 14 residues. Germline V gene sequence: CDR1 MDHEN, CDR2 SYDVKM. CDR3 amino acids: CASSPSISGNTIYF. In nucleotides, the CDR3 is TGTGCCAGCAGCCCCAGTATCTCTGGAAACACCATATATTTT.